One and the same sample provided the 27 T cell receptor beta chains below, sequenced in a study of T cell responses to AZD1222 COVID-19 vaccine. Profiled with immunoSEQ multiplex PCR; TCRdb holds only in-frame clones, not every one. The sample shows roughly 170,000 clones, around nine tenths of them seen only once. The sequencing used peripheral blood, collected on day 0 of AZD1222 vaccination. These receptors were collected from an adult in good health.

The chain carries TRBV13 and TRBJ1-1; possibly TRBD1 for D (6 bases). Germline values: CDR1 PRHDT, CDR2 FYEKMQ (reference sequence). CDR3 length equals 15 residues. Trimming left V 4 bases short and J 0 bases short, with 12 bases between. The CDR3 spells CASSSQTGLNTEAFF. CDR3 nucleotides: TGTGCCAGCAGCTCCCAGACAGGACTGAACACTGAAGCTTTCTTT.

The J gene is TRBJ1-2, the V gene TRBV11-2; 8 positions agree with TRBD1. Germline V gives CDR1 SGHAT, CDR2 FQNNGV. The junction had 13 bases not matched to a gene; V was cut back by 6 bases and J by 7 bases. The CDR3 totals 15 residues. CDR3 sequence reads: CASSPIRGPGSGYTF. The CDR3 DNA reads TGTGCCAGCAGTCCTATCAGGGGGCCCGGGAGTGGCTACACCTTC.

This sequence joins TRBV6-2 or TRBV6-3 and TRBJ1-4; 7 positions match TRBD1. Germline V lookup: CDR1 MNHEY, CDR2 SVGEGT. CDR3 length: 14 amino acids. The ends lost 4 bases at V and 8 bases at J; junction bases unmatched: 7. The CDR3 coding sequence is TGTGCCAGCAGTTCAGGGGGGATGGGCGAAAAACTGTTTTTT. Protein sequence: CASSSGGMGEKLFF.

This clone was detected only once. This chain joins TRBV6-5 and TRBJ1-6; D ambiguous. The CDR3 sequence is 13 residues long. Germline CDR1 reads MNHEY; CDR2 reads SVGAGI. The ends were cut back, 10 bases at V and 4 bases at J, with 11 bases in the middle. CDR3 residues: CAILGRYNSPLHF. CDR3 in DNA: TGTGCCATCTTAGGACGGTATAATTCACCCCTCCACTTT.

A single count supports this clone. The rearrangement uses TRBV13 and TRBJ2-2, with TRBD1 matching over 10 bases. V was clipped by 4 bases and J by 4 bases; unmatched bases: 6. CDR1 is PRHDT and CDR2 is FYEKMQ in the germline V gene (reference sequence). The CDR3 runs 16 residues. In DNA, the CDR3 is TGTGCCAGCAGCTCGCGACAGGGGGCCTTCACCGGGGAGCTGTTTTTT. It codes for CASSSRQGAFTGELFF.

The gene calls are TRBV5-6 and TRBJ2-4, with D possibly being TRBD2 (6 bases). CDR3 length: 16 residues. Germline V gene sequence: CDR1 SGHDT, CDR2 YYEEEE. V lost 3 bases to trimming and J lost 0 bases, with 13 bases between them. DNA of the CDR3: TGTGCCAGCAGCTGGGGGGTCCAGTTAGCCAAAAACATTCAGTACTTC. Encoded protein: CASSWGVQLAKNIQYF.

The V call is TRBV3-1 (or the pseudogene TRBV3-2), the J call TRBJ2-3; D remains unclear. V lost 5 bases and J lost 5, with 20 bases in between. The germline V gene has CDR1 LGHDT and CDR2 YNNKEL (reference sequence). The CDR3 is made up of 16 amino acids. The CDR3 nucleotides are TGTGCCAGCAGCGACCGGCCCCGGGCGACCGGAGATACGCAGTATTTT. Encoded protein: CASSDRPRATGDTQYF.

The rearrangement links TRBV28 to TRBJ1-1, with D possibly TRBD1 on 5 matching bases. The V and J ends lost 7 bases and 2 bases respectively, with 11 bases between them. The germline gives CDR1 MDHEN, CDR2 SYDVKM. CDR3 size: 13 residues. CDR3 coding DNA: TGTGCCAGCACCTTAGGGACTAACACTGAAGCTTTCTTT. Translated, it gives CASTLGTNTEAFF.

This sequence joins TRBV5-1 and TRBJ2-7; no reliable D call. The ends were cut back, 5 bases at V and 3 bases at J, with 9 bases in the middle. The germline CDR1 and CDR2 sequences are SGHRS and YFSETQ. There are 12 residues in the CDR3. CDR3 region: CASRSGGYEQYF. The CDR3 coding sequence is TGCGCCAGCAGATCGGGCGGCTACGAGCAGTACTTC.

The chain combines TRBV6-2 or TRBV6-3 with TRBJ1-5; 8 positions agree with TRBD1. The CDR3 length is 18 residues. The V gene's germline CDR1 is MNHEY and CDR2 SVGEGT. V shed 4 bases and J 0 bases; nucleotides not matched to a gene: 11. The CDR3 protein is CASSSPRTGQNSNQPQHF. In DNA, the CDR3 is TGTGCCAGCAGTTCCCCTAGGACAGGGCAGAATAGCAATCAGCCCCAGCATTTT.

The V call is TRBV25-1, the J call TRBJ2-5, with 10 bases lining up with TRBD1. The CDR3 consists of 14 residues. Trimming removed 11 bases from V and 5 bases from J; junction bases left unmatched: 11. Germline-derived CDR1 and CDR2 are MGHDK and SYGVNS. The CDR3 sequence: CAAKPTGGGETQYF. The CDR3 region has the DNA TGTGCCGCTAAACCGACAGGGGGCGGGGAGACCCAGTACTTC.

This clone was detected only a few times. This chain connects TRBV6-5 to TRBJ1-5; D possibly corresponds to TRBD1 (5 bases). The germline gives CDR1 MNHEY, CDR2 SVGAGI. This CDR3 has 13 amino acids. V lost 4 bases and J 7 bases, leaving 11 bases between the germline ends. In DNA, the CDR3 is TGTGCCAGCAGTTCGCAGGGCGCCCAGCCCCAGCATTTT. The encoded protein is CASSSQGAQPQHF.

This clone was recorded only once. The chain has TRBV12-3 or TRBV12-4 and TRBJ2-1; D gene uncertain. The CDR3 totals 13 residues. V was cut by 1 base and J by 1 base, with 2 bases left in between. The chain's CDR3 is CASSLESYNEQFF. The CDR3 region has the DNA TGTGCCAGCAGTTTAGAGTCCTACAATGAGCAGTTCTTC.

The rearrangement links TRBV11-2 to TRBJ2-7; possibly TRBD2 for D (6 bases). This CDR3 is built from 14 residues. The germline V and J ends were trimmed by 6 bases and 3 bases, with 15 bases remaining between them. The germline gives CDR1 SGHAT, CDR2 FQNNGV. The CDR3 DNA reads TGTGCCAGCAGGTTCGGGGGAGGCAACTACGAGCAGTACTTC. Encoded protein: CASRFGGGNYEQYF. The complete variable domain, with remaining parts taken from reference TRBV11-2 and TRBJ2-7, reads EAGVAQSPRYKIIEKRQSVAFWCNPISGHATLYWYQQILGQGPKLLIQFQNNGVVDDSQLPKDRFSAERLKGVDSTLKIQPAKLEDSAVYLCASRFGGGNYEQYFGPGTRLTVT.

This chain joins TRBV3-1 (or the pseudogene TRBV3-2) and TRBJ2-7; 12 nucleotides agree with TRBD1. CDR3 length equals 17 residues. V shed 0 bases and J 5 bases; nucleotides not matched to a gene: 8. The germline gives CDR1 LGHDT, CDR2 YNNKEL (reference sequence). The chain's CDR3 is CASSQEHPGQGANEQYF. The CDR3 DNA reads TGTGCCAGCAGCCAAGAGCACCCGGGACAGGGGGCCAACGAGCAGTACTTC.

This chain joins TRBV28 and TRBJ1-1; no definite D call. Germline assignment: CDR1 MDHEN and CDR2 SYDVKM. The CDR3 is 13 amino acids. Deletions cut 6 bases from V and 1 base from J, with 9 bases between. The CDR3 sequence is CASRTDPNTEAFF. CDR3 bases: TGTGCCAGCAGGACGGACCCGAACACTGAAGCTTTCTTT.

The rearrangement uses TRBV27 and TRBJ1-2; D not certain. The germline CDR1 and CDR2 sequences are MNHEY and SMNVEV (reference sequence). CDR3 length equals 15 residues. Between the trimmed V and J ends, which lost 2 bases and 4 bases, there was a span of 14 bases. CDR3 sequence: CASSLRSGVVYGYTF. For the CDR3, the DNA is TGTGCCAGCAGTTTACGGTCCGGGGTGGTCTATGGCTACACCTTC.

Notes on this clone: Other DNA sequences in this sample translate to the same CDR3. The chain recombines TRBV18 with TRBJ1-4, with a weak D call TRBD1 (5 bases). Germline CDR1 reads KGHSH; CDR2 reads LQKENI. The CDR3 contains 14 residues. Between the trimmed V and J ends, which lost 0 bases and 7 bases, there was a span of 9 bases. For the CDR3, the DNA is TGTGCCAGCTCACCACCGGGGGGGAGTGAAAAACTGTTTTTT. Its translation: CASSPPGGSEKLFF.

This chain connects TRBV28 to TRBJ1-6; no definite D call. CDR3 length: 10 residues. Trimming took 5 bases from V and 17 from J, leaving 10 bases between them. Germline-derived CDR1 and CDR2 are MDHEN and SYDVKM. This chain's CDR3 is CASSHTAVHF. CDR3 DNA sequence: TGTGCCAGCAGTCACACGGCGGTCCACTTT. Complete variable domain (other parts from reference TRBV28 and TRBJ1-6): DVKVTQSSRYLVKRTGEKVFLECVQDMDHENMFWYRQDPGLGLRLIYFSYDVKMKEKGDIPEGYSVSREKKERFSLILESASTNQTSMYLCASSHTAVHFGNGTRLTVT.

The chain carries TRBV5-1 and TRBJ2-4; D might be TRBD1 (5 bases). The CDR3 runs to 14 residues. V was shortened by 1 base and J by 8 bases, with 13 bases between the two germline ends. Germline CDR1 reads SGHRS; CDR2 reads YFSETQ. CDR3 residues: CASSLSRAVHIQYF. The CDR3 DNA reads as TGCGCCAGCAGCTTGTCCAGGGCAGTACACATTCAGTACTTC.

The V call is TRBV14, the J call TRBJ2-1; D possibly corresponds to TRBD2 (6 bases). This CDR3 contains 14 residues. Germline CDR1 reads SGHDN; CDR2 reads FVKESK. The V end was cut by 3 bases, the J end by 3 bases, with 9 bases between. The CDR3 loop is CASSQGLYYNEQFF. DNA of the CDR3: TGTGCCAGCAGCCAGGGACTTTACTACAATGAGCAGTTCTTC. The full variable domain, in which reference TRBV14 and TRBJ2-1 provide the parts outside the CDR3, is EAGVTQFPSHSVIEKGQTVTLRCDPISGHDNLYWYRRVMGKEIKFLLHFVKESKQDESGMPNNRFLAERTGGTYSTLKVQPAELEDSGVYFCASSQGLYYNEQFFGPGTRLTVL.

The V call is TRBV18, the J call TRBJ2-7, with a tentative D call TRBD1 (6 bases). The V gene lost 3 bases and the J gene lost 7 bases, with 13 bases spanning the gap. From germline, CDR1 is KGHSH and CDR2 LQKENI. CDR3 length: 13 amino acids. The CDR3 nucleotides are TGTGCCAGCTCACCGCGACAGGTTTGGGAGCAGTACTTC. Translation gives CASSPRQVWEQYF. Looking up the rest from reference TRBV18 and TRBJ2-7 gives the full variable domain: NAGVMQNPRHLVRRRGQEARLRCSPMKGHSHVYWYRQLPEEGLKFMVYLQKENIIDESGMPKERFSAEFPKEGPSILRIQQVVRGDSAAYFCASSPRQVWEQYFGPGTRLTVT.

This chain connects TRBV30 to TRBJ2-7; 9 positions match TRBD1. CDR1 is GTSNPN, CDR2 SVGIG, per germline (reference sequence). The CDR3 is 15 amino acids. With 2 bases clipped from V and 5 bases from J, the junction kept 10 bases outside the gene matches. This chain's CDR3 is CAWSKTGTGIDEQYF. CDR3 nucleotide sequence: TGTGCCTGGAGTAAAACCGGGACAGGGATCGACGAGCAGTACTTC.

The V and J genes are TRBV5-1 and TRBJ2-7; 7 nucleotides align to TRBD2. Trimming cost V 0 bases and J 3 bases; bases outside gene matches: 6. Germline V CDR1 and CDR2: SGHRS, YFSETQ. CDR3 length equals 15 residues. The CDR3 bases are TGCGCCAGCAGCTTGGCCTCAGCGGGGATCTACGAGCAGTACTTC. It codes for CASSLASAGIYEQYF.

J is TRBJ2-3 and V is TRBV28; D ambiguous. Germline V gene lookup returns CDR1 MDHEN and CDR2 SYDVKM. The CDR3 consists of 13 residues. V lost 2 bases, J lost 2 bases, and 5 bases lay in between. The CDR3 DNA follows: TGTGCCAGCAGTTTAGGTACCACAGATACGCAGTATTTT. This sequence encodes CASSLGTTDTQYF. Full variable domain (rest looked up from reference TRBV28 and TRBJ2-3): DVKVTQSSRYLVKRTGEKVFLECVQDMDHENMFWYRQDPGLGLRLIYFSYDVKMKEKGDIPEGYSVSREKKERFSLILESASTNQTSMYLCASSLGTTDTQYFGPGTRLTVL.

The chain links TRBV28 to TRBJ2-1, with 9 bases matching TRBD1. CDR3 length: 15 residues. With V trimmed by 6 bases and J by 7 bases, 10 bases remained unmatched. Germline-derived CDR1 and CDR2 are MDHEN and SYDVKM. In DNA form, the CDR3 reads TGTGCCAGCAGCATCTCGACAGGGGGGAGGAATGAGCAGTTCTTC. The encoded protein is CASSISTGGRNEQFF.

CDR3 sequence reads: CASSIGRFQETQYF. CDR3 sequence (DNA): TGTGCCAGTAGTATAGGACGCTTCCAAGAGACCCAGTACTTC. The rearrangement uses TRBV19 and TRBJ2-5, with unresolved D. CDR1 is LNHDA and CDR2 is SQIVND in the germline V gene (reference sequence). CDR3 length: 14 amino acids. With 1 base removed from V and 1 base from J, the gap between germline ends came to 7 bases.